These T cell receptor beta chains were read from a single sample in a study of T cell changes during pregnancy in multiple sclerosis. This table comes from immunoSEQ multiplex PCR, and its TCRdb copy is limited to in-frame clones, with some not included. The repertoire holds about 50,000 clones, approximately 92% seen once, with roughly 0.71% in the top ten. Material: CD4+ T cells from peripheral blood mononuclear cells, obtained in the third trimester of pregnancy. All receptors derive from a female donor with multiple sclerosis, enrolled in a pregnancy study. The CDR3 runs from the conserved cysteine through the conserved F or W. The order of the fields is D gene, J gene, clone size, CDR3 length, V gene, CDR3 DNA, CDR3 protein. A D gene is named only where the DNA matches it firmly. Rows may omit the clone size; those that give it use once, few, many or a size class.

. TRBJ1-1 . 13 TRBV6-5 TGTGCCAGCAGTTTTCGGGTTGGCACTGAAGCTTTCTTT CASSFRVGTEAFF
TRBD2 TRBJ2-2 . 13 TRBV29-1 TGCAGCGTACTAGCGGGGGGGACCGGGGAGCTGTTTTTT CSVLAGGTGELFF
. TRBJ1-3 once 17 TRBV12-5 TGTGCTAGTGGTTTGGTACTGCGGCTACACGGAGGGAACACCATATATTTT CASGLVLRLHGGNTIYF
. TRBJ1-3 . 14 TRBV7-9 TGTGCCAGCAGCCCACAGGGAACTGGAAACACCATATATTTT CASSPQGTGNTIYF
. TRBJ2-3 . 13 TRBV19 TGTGCCAGTGGTGAGGGCGGCACAGATACGCAGTATTTT CASGEGGTDTQYF
. TRBJ1-1 . 18 TRBV4-1 TGCGCCAGCAGCCAACCCGGGTCGCAGGGGCGGAGGAACACTGAAGCTTTCTTT CASSQPGSQGRRNTEAFF
TRBD1 TRBJ1-1 . 15 TRBV19 TGTGCCAGTAGTGTCCCGGACAGGGCTTACACTGAAGCTTTCTTT CASSVPDRAYTEAFF
. TRBJ2-7 . 15 TRBV7-2 TGTGCCAGCAGCTTATTGGGGGGGGCCTTGGGCGAGCAGTACTTC CASSLLGGALGEQYF
. TRBJ1-2 . 14 TRBV9 TGTGCCAGCAGCGTAGGACAGTCTAACTATGGCTACACCTTC CASSVGQSNYGYTF
TRBD2 TRBJ2-7 . 16 TRBV5-1 TGCGCCAGCCGACGGACTAGCGGGGCGAACTCCTACGAGCAGTACTTC CASRRTSGANSYEQYF
. TRBJ1-5 . 13 TRBV7-8 TGTGCCAGCAGCAAACAGGGCAATCAGCCCCAGCATTTT CASSKQGNQPQHF
. TRBJ1-2 . 15 TRBV19 TGTGCCAGTACCGCAGGGGCAGTCGCTAACTATGGCTACACCTTC CASTAGAVANYGYTF
. TRBJ1-6 few 15 TRBV6-5 TGTGCCAGCAGGCGGGAAGGGGTTGGGAATTCACCCCTCCACTTT CASRREGVGNSPLHF
. TRBJ1-3 . 14 TRBV2 TGTGCCAGCAGTGAACGTAGGACAGGAAACACCATATATTTT CASSERRTGNTIYF
TRBD1 TRBJ1-3 . 14 TRBV7-2 TGTGCCAGCAGCCCTTCGACAGGGACAGACACCATATATTTT CASSPSTGTDTIYF
TRBD1 TRBJ2-4 . 14 TRBV19 TGTGCCAGTAGGCGAGGGACAGACAAAAACATTCAGTACTTC CASRRGTDKNIQYF
. TRBJ1-2 . 14 TRBV7-9 TGTGCCAGCAGCTTAACGACAGCTTCCTATGGCTACACCTTC CASSLTTASYGYTF
. TRBJ1-2 . 17 TRBV15 TGTGCCACCAGCAGAGATTCCCGGGACATTTCTAACTATGGCTACACCTTC CATSRDSRDISNYGYTF
. TRBJ1-6 . 19 TRBV5-3 TGTGCCAGAAGCTTGGCCTGGGTGTTCCGGGAAAGGGATAATTCACCCCTCCACTTT CARSLAWVFRERDNSPLHF
. TRBJ1-2 . 14 TRBV6-5 TGTGCCAGCAGTTACTCTGGCGGTGGCTATGGCTACACCTTC CASSYSGGGYGYTF
. TRBJ2-1 . 13 TRBV4-3 TGCGCCAGCAGCCAAGACCTGGCTTTTGAGCAGTTCTTC CASSQDLAFEQFF
TRBD2 TRBJ2-5 . 13 TRBV6-6 TGTGCCAGCAGTCCCGGGACTAGACCGATTCAGTACTTC CASSPGTRPIQYF
TRBD2 TRBJ2-5 . 16 TRBV7-2 TGTGCCAGCAGAACGACTAGCGGGGTTTTTACGGAGACCCAGTACTTC CASRTTSGVFTETQYF
TRBD2 TRBJ2-5 . 15 TRBV7-2 TGTGCCAGCAGCCCAAGGACTAGCGGGGAGGAGACCCAGTACTTC CASSPRTSGEETQYF
TRBD1 TRBJ2-7 . 14 TRBV27 TGTGCCAGCAGTCAAAGACAGGGTTCAAACGAGCAGTACTTC CASSQRQGSNEQYF
TRBD2 TRBJ2-1 . 14 TRBV9 TGTGCCAGCAGCCTTCTAGCGGGCGTGGATGAGCAGTTCTTC CASSLLAGVDEQFF
. TRBJ1-5 once 17 TRBV4-3 TGCGCCAGCAGCCAAGATCTCCGGTCGGTGAGCAATCAGCCCCAGCATTTT CASSQDLRSVSNQPQHF
. TRBJ2-3 . 13 TRBV7-9 TGTGCCAGCAGCTCCCAAGCCGGAGGTACGCAGTATTTT CASSSQAGGTQYF
. TRBJ1-3 . 13 TRBV19 TGTGCCAGTAGGGCGGCCGGGTTAAACACCATATATTTT CASRAAGLNTIYF
TRBD1 TRBJ2-2 once 14 TRBV7-2 TGTGCCAGCAGGTCGGACAGGGGCACCGGGGAGCTGTTTTTT CASRSDRGTGELFF
TRBD1 TRBJ2-3 . 17 TRBV7-3 TGTGCCAGCAGCCCGATCCCGCGACAGGGTAGCACAGATACGCAGTATTTT CASSPIPRQGSTDTQYF
. TRBJ2-3 . 15 TRBV18 TGTGCCAGCTCACCGCAGCAGGGTTCCACAGATACGCAGTATTTT CASSPQQGSTDTQYF
. TRBJ1-6 once 14 TRBV6-4 TGTGCCAGCAGTGAAGCAGGGGCGAGTTCACCCCTCCACTTT CASSEAGASSPLHF
TRBD1 TRBJ2-7 . 15 TRBV25-1 TGTGCCAGCAGTGAAGGGACAGTCAGCTCCTACGAGCAGTACTTC CASSEGTVSSYEQYF
. TRBJ1-2 . 14 TRBV7-3 TGTGCCAGCAGCCCGGGACTTTCTAACTATGGCTACACCTTC CASSPGLSNYGYTF
. TRBJ1-5 . 14 TRBV5-1 TGCGCCAGCAGCTTGTCAGGATTCAATCAGCCCCAGCATTTT CASSLSGFNQPQHF
. TRBJ1-2 many 13 TRBV4-1 TGCGCCAGCAGCCACAGGGGTCAAGATGGCTACACCTTC CASSHRGQDGYTF
TRBD2 TRBJ2-3 . 15 TRBV10-3 TGTGCCATCAGTGTTAGCGGGGGGAAGGTAGATACGCAGTATTTT CAISVSGGKVDTQYF